This T cell receptor beta chain derives from a study of cytomegalovirus exposure and HLA in healthy donors. Study-level points and caveats: Presence/absence analyses assumed roughly uniform sequencing depth across donors, which may not hold. The records held CMV serostatus as the only immune exposure information.

This clone was seen more than once but under ten times. The antigen remains undetermined. Germline assignment: CDR1 SGHDT and CDR2 YYEEEE. The CDR3 loop spans 15 amino acids. V was pared by 0 bases and J by 3 bases, with 12 bases between. It was with 60 Vbeta and 13 Jbeta primers that the PCR ran. Assay: immunoSEQ multiplex PCR; the TCRdb copy retains only in-frame clones and omits some. The sample shows roughly 250,000 clones, around 80% of them seen only once. The sequenced sample consisted of PBMCs. The sequence was obtained from a girl aged 2-10 years in good health and CMV-seronegative. This chain joins TRBV5-6 and TRBJ1-2; D uncertain. DNA of the CDR3: TGTGCCAGCAGCTTGGAGCCAGGAGGCTACTATGGCTACACCTTC. Its protein is CASSLEPGGYYGYTF.